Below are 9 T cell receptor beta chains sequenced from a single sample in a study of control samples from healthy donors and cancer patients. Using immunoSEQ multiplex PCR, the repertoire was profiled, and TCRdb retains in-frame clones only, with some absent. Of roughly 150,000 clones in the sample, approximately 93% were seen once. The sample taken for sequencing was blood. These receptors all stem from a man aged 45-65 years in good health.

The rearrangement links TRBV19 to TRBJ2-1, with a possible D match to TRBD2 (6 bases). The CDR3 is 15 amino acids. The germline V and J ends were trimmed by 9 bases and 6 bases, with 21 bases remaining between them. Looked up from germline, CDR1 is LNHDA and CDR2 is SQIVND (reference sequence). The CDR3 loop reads CASIGGTGGFNEQFF. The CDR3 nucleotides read TGTGCCAGCATAGGAGGGACTGGGGGTTTCAATGAGCAGTTCTTC.

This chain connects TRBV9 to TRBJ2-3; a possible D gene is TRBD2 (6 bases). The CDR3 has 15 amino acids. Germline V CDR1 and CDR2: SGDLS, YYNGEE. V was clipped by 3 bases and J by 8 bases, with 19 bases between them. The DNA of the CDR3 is TGTGCCAGCAGCGCGCGGCGGGAATCCTCTTCTACGCAGTATTTT. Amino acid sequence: CASSARRESSSTQYF.

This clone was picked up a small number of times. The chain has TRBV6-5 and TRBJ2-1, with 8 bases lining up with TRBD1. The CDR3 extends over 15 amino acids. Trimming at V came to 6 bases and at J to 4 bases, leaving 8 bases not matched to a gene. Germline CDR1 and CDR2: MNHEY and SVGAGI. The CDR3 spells CASRTGVAAYNEQFF. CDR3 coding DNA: TGTGCCAGCAGGACAGGGGTAGCCGCTTACAATGAGCAGTTCTTC.

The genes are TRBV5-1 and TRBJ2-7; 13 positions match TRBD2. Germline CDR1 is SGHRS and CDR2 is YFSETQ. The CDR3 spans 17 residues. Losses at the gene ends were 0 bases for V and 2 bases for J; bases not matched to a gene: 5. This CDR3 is CASSLGVGLAGAYEQYF. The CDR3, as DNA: TGCGCCAGCAGCTTGGGGGTAGGACTAGCGGGAGCCTACGAGCAGTACTTC.

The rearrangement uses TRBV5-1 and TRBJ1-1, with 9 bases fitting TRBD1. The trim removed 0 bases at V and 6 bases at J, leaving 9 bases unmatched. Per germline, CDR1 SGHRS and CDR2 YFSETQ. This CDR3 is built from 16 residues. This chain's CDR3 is CASSLAGQGGQAEAFF. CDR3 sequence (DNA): TGCGCCAGCAGCTTGGCGGGACAGGGAGGGCAAGCTGAAGCTTTCTTT.

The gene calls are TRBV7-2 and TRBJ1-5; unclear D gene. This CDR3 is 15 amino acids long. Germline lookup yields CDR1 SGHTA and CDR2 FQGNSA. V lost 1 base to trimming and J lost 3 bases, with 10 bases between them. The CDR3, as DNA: TGTGCCAGCAGCTTAGAGAGATTACCCAATCAGCCCCAGCATTTT. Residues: CASSLERLPNQPQHF.

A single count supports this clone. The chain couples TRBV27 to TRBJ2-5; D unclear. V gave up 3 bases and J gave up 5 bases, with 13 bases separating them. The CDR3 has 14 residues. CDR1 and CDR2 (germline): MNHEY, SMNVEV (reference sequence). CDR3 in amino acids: CASSFFGPRETQYF. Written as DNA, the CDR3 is TGTGCCAGCAGTTTTTTTGGCCCCCGGGAGACCCAGTACTTC.

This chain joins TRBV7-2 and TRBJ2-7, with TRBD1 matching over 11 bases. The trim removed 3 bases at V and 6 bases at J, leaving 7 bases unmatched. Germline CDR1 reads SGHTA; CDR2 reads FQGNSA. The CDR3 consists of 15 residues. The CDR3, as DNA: TGTGCCAGCAGCTTGTGGACAGGGGGCAACTCCGAGCAGTACTTC. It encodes CASSLWTGGNSEQYF.

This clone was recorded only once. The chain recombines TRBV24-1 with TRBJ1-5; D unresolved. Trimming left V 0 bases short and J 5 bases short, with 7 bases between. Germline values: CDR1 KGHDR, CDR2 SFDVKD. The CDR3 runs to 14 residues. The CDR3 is CATSDLAGDQPQHF. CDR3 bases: TGTGCCACCAGTGATTTGGCGGGAGATCAGCCCCAGCATTTT.